This entry concerns a single T cell receptor beta chain. The antigen remains unidentified. This sample is part of a study of cytomegalovirus exposure and HLA in healthy donors. Points from the study as a whole: Some TCR beta chains (roughly 160 of them) were listed as cytomegalovirus-associated. One cluster of highly shared sequence variants probably arose as a sequencing artifact.

Each of the donors was a healthy bone marrow donor. 13 Jbeta primers and 60 Vbeta primers were used for the PCR. Per the authors' pipeline: Approximately 9.9 million shared chains were among the 65 million to 85 million unique TCR beta chains that a later analysis counted. Repertoires were generated with immunoSEQ multiplex PCR, while TCRdb's copy carries only in-frame clones and drops some. Clonal size and the V and J genes are those of that table, whereas D and trimming came from the DNA. The profile shows approximately 220,000 clones, 76% of them singletons. From germline, CDR1 is SNHLY and CDR2 FYNNEI. Trimming cost V 7 bases and J 12 bases; bases outside gene matches: 9. The CDR3 spans 12 residues.

Sequences were obtained from PBMCs. The rearrangement links TRBV2 to TRBJ2-5; 9 nucleotides match TRBD2. The sequence was obtained from a man aged 18 to 35 in good health and CMV-seronegative. The CDR3 loop is CASTKTSGMEYF. In DNA, the CDR3 is TGTGCCAGCACCAAGACTAGCGGTATGGAGTACTTC.